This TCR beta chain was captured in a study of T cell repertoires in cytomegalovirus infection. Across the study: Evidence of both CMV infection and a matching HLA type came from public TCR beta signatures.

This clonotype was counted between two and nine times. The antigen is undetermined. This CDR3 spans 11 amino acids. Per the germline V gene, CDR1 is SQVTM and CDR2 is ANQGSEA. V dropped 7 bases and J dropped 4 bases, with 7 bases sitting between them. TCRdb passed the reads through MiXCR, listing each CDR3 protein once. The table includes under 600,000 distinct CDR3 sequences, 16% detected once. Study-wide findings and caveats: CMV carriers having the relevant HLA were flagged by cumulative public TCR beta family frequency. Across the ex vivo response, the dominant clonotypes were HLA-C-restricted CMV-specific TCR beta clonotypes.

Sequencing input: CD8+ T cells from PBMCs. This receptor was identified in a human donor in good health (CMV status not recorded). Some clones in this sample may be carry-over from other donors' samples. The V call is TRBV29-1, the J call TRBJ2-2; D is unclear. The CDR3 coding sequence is TGCAGCGGGGCAGGCACCGGGGAGCTGTTTTTT. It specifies CSGAGTGELFF.